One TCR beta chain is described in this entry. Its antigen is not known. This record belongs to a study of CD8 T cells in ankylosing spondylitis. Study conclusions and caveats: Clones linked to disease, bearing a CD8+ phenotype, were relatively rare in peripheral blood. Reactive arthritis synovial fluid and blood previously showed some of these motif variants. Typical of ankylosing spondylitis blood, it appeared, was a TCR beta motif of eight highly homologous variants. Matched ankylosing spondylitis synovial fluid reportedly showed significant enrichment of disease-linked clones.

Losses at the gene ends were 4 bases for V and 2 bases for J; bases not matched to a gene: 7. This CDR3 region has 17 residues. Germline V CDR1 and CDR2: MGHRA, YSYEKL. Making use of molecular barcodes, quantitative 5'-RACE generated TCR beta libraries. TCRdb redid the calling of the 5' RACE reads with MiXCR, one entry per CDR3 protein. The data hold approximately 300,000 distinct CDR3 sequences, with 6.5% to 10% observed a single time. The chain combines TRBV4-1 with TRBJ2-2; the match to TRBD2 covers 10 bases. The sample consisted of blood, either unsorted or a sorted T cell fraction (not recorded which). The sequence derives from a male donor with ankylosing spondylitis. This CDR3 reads CASSLTGLAENTGELFF. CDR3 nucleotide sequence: TGCGCCAGCAGCCTTACCGGACTAGCGGAAAACACCGGGGAGCTGTTTTTT.